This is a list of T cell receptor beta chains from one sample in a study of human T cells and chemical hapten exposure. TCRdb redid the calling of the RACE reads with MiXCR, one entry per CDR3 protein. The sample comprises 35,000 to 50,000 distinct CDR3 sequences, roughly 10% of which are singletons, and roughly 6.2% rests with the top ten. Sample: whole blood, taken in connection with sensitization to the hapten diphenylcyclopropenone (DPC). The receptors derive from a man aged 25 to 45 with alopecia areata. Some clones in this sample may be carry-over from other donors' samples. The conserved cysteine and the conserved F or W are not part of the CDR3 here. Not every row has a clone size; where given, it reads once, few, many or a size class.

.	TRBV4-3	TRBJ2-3	ASSQEPSSGRSYPTDTQY
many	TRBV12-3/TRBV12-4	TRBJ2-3	ASSFGLAGGPDTQY
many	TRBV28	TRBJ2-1	ASSLRISISGSIRGNEQF
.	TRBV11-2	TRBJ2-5	ASSKRTGVKQETQY
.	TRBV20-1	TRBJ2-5	SANHLAEETQY
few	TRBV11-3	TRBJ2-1	ASSTSGKPYNEQF
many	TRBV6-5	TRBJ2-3	ASRESGTDTQY
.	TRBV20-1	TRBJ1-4	SANMGTLNEKLF
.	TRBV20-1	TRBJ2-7	SAEGQLLPREQY
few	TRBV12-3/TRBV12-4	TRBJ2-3	ASIRTRTDTQY
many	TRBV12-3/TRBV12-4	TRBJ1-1	ASSLIVNTEAF
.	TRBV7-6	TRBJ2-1	ASSLGLASGDEQF
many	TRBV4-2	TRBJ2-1	ASSQDGRERGNEQF
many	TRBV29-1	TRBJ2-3	SVSPTDTQY
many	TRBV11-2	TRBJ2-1	ASSLVGEIEF
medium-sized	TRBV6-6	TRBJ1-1	ASTHAVLNTEAF
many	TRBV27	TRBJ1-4	ASSRVSFTKLF
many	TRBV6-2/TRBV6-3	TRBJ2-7	ASSDPILSGGTHRINTYEQY
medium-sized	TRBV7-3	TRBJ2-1	ASSLGNNEQF
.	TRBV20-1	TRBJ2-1	SAPRSRASSYNEQF
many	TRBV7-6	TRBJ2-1	ASSSGTTYNEQF
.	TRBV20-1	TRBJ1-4	SALDREKLF
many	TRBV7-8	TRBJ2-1	ASTIPVGLGPAEQF
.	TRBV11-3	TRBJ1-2	ASSLEIGTGYT
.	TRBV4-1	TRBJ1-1	ASSQARGTEAF
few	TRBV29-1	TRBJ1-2	SVILQVNYGYT
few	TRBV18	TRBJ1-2	ASSPRVHQGASNGYT
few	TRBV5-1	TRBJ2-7	ASSLGKNEQY
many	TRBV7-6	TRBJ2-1	ASSLTSGKGNEQF
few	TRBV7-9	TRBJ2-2	ASSLALTANTGELF
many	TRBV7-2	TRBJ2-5	ASSFRDREETQY
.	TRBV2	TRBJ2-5	ASSEGPTGLSQQTQY
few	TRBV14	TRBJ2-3	ASSQDQAGGPFDTQY
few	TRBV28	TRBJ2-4	ASSLSLTEPLAKNIQY
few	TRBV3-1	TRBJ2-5	ASSPSSETQY
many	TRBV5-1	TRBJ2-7	ASSPGYEQY
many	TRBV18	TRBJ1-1	ASSPTTMNTEAF
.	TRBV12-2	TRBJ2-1	ASRRDRGTYNEQF
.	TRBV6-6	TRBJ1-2	ASSYVPNYGYT
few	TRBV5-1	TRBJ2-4	ASSLDQGPGQNIQY
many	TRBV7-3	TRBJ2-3	ASSLMRSSTDTQY
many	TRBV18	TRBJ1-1	ASSPIWGTEAF
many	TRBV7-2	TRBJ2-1	ASSPSRGTYNEQF
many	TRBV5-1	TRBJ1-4	ASSAGLTTNEKLF
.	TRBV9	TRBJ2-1	ASRKTPGLAGGHSSYNEQF
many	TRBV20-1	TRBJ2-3	SAATGSSDTQY
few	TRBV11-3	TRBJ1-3	ASSFVGSGNTIY
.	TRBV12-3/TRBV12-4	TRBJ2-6	ASSFSLPGASGANVLT
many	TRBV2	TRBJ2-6	ATRDKSGANVLT
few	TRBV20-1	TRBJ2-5	SARLSKTQY
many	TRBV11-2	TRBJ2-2	ASSSFSNTGELF
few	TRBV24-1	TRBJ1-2	ATSEGYGYT
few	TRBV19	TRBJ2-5	ASSRQGAAGETQY